This TCR beta chain derives from a study of regulatory T cells in long-lasting Graves disease. Study results and caveats: Accuracy was perhaps lowered by the small sample size.

With 1 base removed from V and 0 bases from J, the gap between germline ends came to 8 bases. CDR1 and CDR2 (germline): SGHNT, YYREEE (reference sequence). The CDR3 has 15 residues. Note on this clonotype: Its specificity is unknown.

Specified time point: newly diagnosed GD, antithyroid drugs for less than 3 months. TCR sequences were obtained from RNA taken from PBMCs. Arm-PCR of CDR3 regions and iRepertoire HTBI primers were the basis on which TCR beta libraries were built. TCRdb independently ran MiXCR on the multiplex PCR reads; one entry per CDR3 protein. The sample shows hundreds of thousands of distinct CDR3 sequences, about 16% of them seen only once. This same sample was also taken into another study, of T cells in Graves' hyperthyroidism and ophthalmopathy. Per that paper: Patients were aged 18 to 65, had disease duration under 2 months, and had newly diagnosed hyperthyroidism. HTBI primers were used for first-round RT-PCR of the TCR CDR3.

Sequencing was performed on peripheral blood mononuclear cells (PBMCs), taken at new diagnosis, from a patient treated with antithyroid drugs. The sequence was obtained from a woman younger than 45 with Graves disease. The chain links TRBV5-4 to TRBJ2-4; D unclear. CDR3 sequence: CASSLRSAAKNIQYF. In DNA form, the CDR3 reads TGTGCCAGCAGCTTGAGGTCGGCAGCCAAAAACATTCAGTACTTC.